This T cell receptor (beta chain) appears in the sequencing data of a study of T cells in Graves' hyperthyroidism and ophthalmopathy. Ten or more counts support this clonotype. The antigen is unknown. Study results and limitations: Blood shared most expanded thyroid clonotypes above 0.001.

With a duration under 2 months, the hyperthyroidism was newly diagnosed in patients aged 18 to 65. For the diagnoses, clinical symptoms, serum thyroxine and TRAb, thyroid ultrasound and orbital computed tomography were used. CDR1 and CDR2 from the germline V gene are KGHSH and LQKENI. The CDR3 extends over 15 amino acids. V lost 6 bases, J lost 7 bases, and 22 bases lay in between. The source material, RNA transcripts, was used to amplify TCR beta CDR3 regions. A set of HTBI primers served as the primers for a first-round RT-PCR of the TCR CDR3. Using its own MiXCR run on the multiplex PCR reads, TCRdb lists one record per CDR3 protein. The sample includes approximately 400,000 distinct CDR3 sequences, 15% of them seen just once.

V is TRBV18 and J is TRBJ2-7, with D possibly TRBD2 on 5 matching bases. The sequence came from a woman between 25 and 40 years old with Graves' hyperthyroidism. Material for sequencing was blood. In DNA form, the CDR3 reads TGTGCCAGCTCGCAGAGGGTGCAAGTAATGGGGGAGCAGTACTTC. It codes for CASSQRVQVMGEQYF. The variable domain in full, with the rest retrieved from reference TRBV18 and TRBJ2-7, is NAGVMQNPRHLVRRRGQEARLRCSPMKGHSHVYWYRQLPEEGLKFMVYLQKENIIDESGMPKERFSAEFPKEGPSILRIQQVVRGDSAAYFCASSQRVQVMGEQYFGPGTRLTVT.